The present T cell receptor beta chain was sequenced within a study of cytomegalovirus exposure and HLA in healthy donors. Findings and limits, study-wide: The authors later linked a missense DCLRE1C variant to TCR beta V- and J-gene trimming. In an earlier analysis, most TCR beta V segments were productive about 87% or about 30% of the time.

This CDR3 contains 16 residues. J lost 2 bases, V lost 2 bases, and 8 bases had no gene match. Germline CDR1 and CDR2: KGHSH and LQKENI. The PCR employed 60 Vbeta primers together with 13 Jbeta primers. The data were produced by immunoSEQ multiplex PCR, yet TCRdb's version contains in-frame clones alone and is incomplete. The repertoire holds 100,000 to 150,000 clones, with just over 65% as singletons. Turning to this clone: What it binds is not known.

The chain is built from TRBV18 and TRBJ2-7; 8 bases are a match to TRBD2. The TCR was taken from a man aged 18 to 29 in good health and CMV-seronegative. Sequencing used PBMCs. DNA of the CDR3: TGTGCCAGCTCACCAATTTGGACTAGCAGAGCCTACGAGCAGTACTTC. Amino acids: CASSPIWTSRAYEQYF.